This T cell receptor beta chain originates from a study of PD-1 blockade in mismatch repair-deficient tumors. General study results and limits: Rapid post-treatment expansion, then contraction, generally preceding radiologic response, marked tumor-resident clones.

Generated by immunoSEQ multiplex PCR, the TCRdb table keeps only in-frame clones and is missing some. The data hold about 130,000 clones, with about nine tenths observed a single time. As concerns this clone: Its target is unknown.

CDR1 is LNHDA and CDR2 is SQIVND in the germline V gene (reference sequence). V dropped 6 bases and J dropped 4 bases, with 18 bases sitting between them. The CDR3 extends over 15 amino acids. The specimen comprised peripheral blood, sampled 70 to 72 weeks after starting pembrolizumab. The sequence came from an adult with mismatch repair-deficient cancer. The rearrangement links TRBV19 to TRBJ1-2; D uncertain. Here the CDR3 reads CASSWEGFSSYGYTF. CDR3 in DNA: TGTGCCAGTAGCTGGGAAGGGTTCTCGTCCTATGGCTACACCTTC. The variable domain in full, completed from reference TRBV19 and TRBJ1-2, reads DGGITQSPKYLFRKEGQNVTLSCEQNLNHDAMYWYRQDPGQGLRLIYYSQIVNDFQKGDIAEGYSVSREKKESFPLTVTSAQKNPTAFYLCASSWEGFSSYGYTFGSGTRLTVV.